A single sample gave rise to the 18 T cell receptor beta chains below, sequenced in a study of immune evolution from preneoplasia to lung adenocarcinoma (dated by TCRdb to about 2021). Library prep was done by the immunoSEQ multiplex PCR assay. TCRdb carries this immuneACCESS record with in-frame sequences only. Its versions omit some clonotypes, under half of them owing to an unresolved V gene in the studies checked, with the rest unexplained. The sample table contains 5,000 to 7,000 clones; only one count was recorded for approximately 80% of them. The top ten clones comprise approximately 15% of the sample. The sample comprised FFPE adjacent normal lung tissue. These receptors originate from an older person with lung adenocarcinoma.

The chain carries TRBV30 and TRBJ2-7; a weak D match, TRBD2 (6 bases). Per the germline V gene, CDR1 is GTSNPN and CDR2 is SVGIG (reference sequence). The CDR3 is 13 amino acids. Trimming pared 2 bases from V and 4 bases from J, leaving 12 bases between. The CDR3 sequence: CAWSFGTGYEQYF. The CDR3 coding sequence is TGTGCCTGGAGTTTCGGGACTGGTTACGAGCAGTACTTC.

The chain has TRBV7-2 and TRBJ1-5; TRBD1 agrees at 9 bases. J gave up 6 bases and V 5 bases, and 8 bases lay outside the gene matches. CDR1 and CDR2 (germline): SGHTA, FQGNSA. The CDR3 sequence is 15 residues long. The CDR3 here is CASSLSGQGFQPQHF. CDR3 nucleotide sequence: TGTGCCAGCAGCCTATCGGGACAGGGTTTTCAGCCCCAGCATTTT. Based on the CDR3 plus reference TRBV7-2 and TRBJ1-5, the full variable domain is GAGVSQSPSNKVTEKGKDVELRCDPISGHTALYWYRQSLGQGLEFLIYFQGNSAPDKSGLPSDRFSAERTGGSVSTLTIQRTQQEDSAVYLCASSLSGQGFQPQHFGDGTRLSIL.

The chain combines TRBV11-2 with TRBJ1-2; possibly TRBD1 for D (6 bases). From germline, CDR1 is SGHAT and CDR2 FQNNGV. Trimming pared 5 bases from V and 11 bases from J, leaving 15 bases between. The CDR3 has 12 residues. The CDR3 loop is CASSVNDRQYTF. Here the CDR3 DNA reads TGTGCCAGCAGCGTCAACGACAGGCAGTACACCTTC.

The V gene is TRBV29-1, the J gene TRBJ2-5; TRBD2 is a possible D gene (5 bases). Germline CDR1 and CDR2: SQVTM and ANQGSEA. Trimming removed 4 bases from V and 5 bases from J, with 5 bases in between. The CDR3 length is 10 residues. The CDR3 DNA is TGCAGCGTTGGGGAGGAGACCCAGTACTTC. It is translated as CSVGEETQYF. Based on the CDR3 plus reference TRBV29-1 and TRBJ2-5, the full variable domain is SAVISQKPSRDICQRGTSLTIQCQVDSQVTMMFWYRQQPGQSLTLIATANQGSEATYESGFVIDKFPISRPNLTFSTLTVSNMSPEDSSIYLCSVGEETQYFGPGTRLLVL.

V and J are TRBV7-2 and TRBJ1-1; D is unresolved. The germline V gene has CDR1 SGHTA and CDR2 FQGNSA. The CDR3 spans 13 residues. V shed 4 bases and J shed 2 bases, with 8 bases lying between them. The CDR3 region is CASSWNVNTEAFF. DNA for the CDR3: TGTGCCAGCAGCTGGAACGTCAACACTGAAGCTTTCTTT.

This chain uses TRBV6-5 with TRBJ2-3; 13 nucleotides align to TRBD2. J lost 8 bases, V lost 7 bases, and 9 bases had no gene match. CDR1 MNHEY and CDR2 SVGAGI come from the germline V gene. The CDR3 is 15 residues long. CDR3: CASKGLAGNTGTQYF. The CDR3 bases are TGTGCCAGCAAGGGACTAGCGGGAAATACCGGTACGCAGTATTTT.

V is TRBV5-6 and J is TRBJ1-2; perhaps TRBD1 as D (5 bases). Trimming shortened V by 0 bases and J by 2 bases, and 8 bases separated the two germline ends. There are 14 residues in the CDR3. CDR1 and CDR2 from the germline V gene are SGHDT and YYEEEE. In DNA, the CDR3 is TGTGCCAGCAGCTTGGGGGGCTTGAACTATGGCTACACCTTC. This sequence encodes CASSLGGLNYGYTF.

This clone was seen a few times. This sequence joins TRBV7-6 and TRBJ2-1; no clear D gene. CDR1 is SGHVS, CDR2 FNYEAQ, per germline. The CDR3 is 14 residues long. Trimming took off 1 base at V and 8 bases at J, with 12 bases between the two ends. The DNA of the CDR3 is TGTGCCAGCAGCTTAGAGGAAGGCAGCCATGAGCAGTTCTTC. This gives the protein CASSLEEGSHEQFF.

J is TRBJ1-3 and V is TRBV29-1, with unresolved D. This CDR3 has 11 amino acids. V shed 0 bases and J shed 7 bases, with 4 bases lying between them. From germline, CDR1 is SQVTM and CDR2 ANQGSEA. DNA of the CDR3: TGCAGCGTTGAAGATTGGAACACCATATATTTT. Amino acid sequence: CSVEDWNTIYF.

The chain links TRBV28 to TRBJ1-4, with unresolved D. Trimming took 7 bases from V and 4 from J, leaving 16 bases between them. The CDR3 length is 15 residues. Germline V CDR1 and CDR2: MDHEN, SYDVKM. CDR3 nucleotides: TGTGCCAGCAACCCCTCGGGCGCGGGTAATGAAAAACTGTTTTTT. Amino acids: CASNPSGAGNEKLFF.

Only a few counts were recorded for this clone. V and J are TRBV19 and TRBJ1-5; D perhaps matches TRBD1 (5 bases). V was clipped by 10 bases and J by 0 bases, with 13 bases between them. The CDR3 has 14 amino acids. The germline V gene has CDR1 LNHDA and CDR2 SQIVND (reference sequence). This CDR3 is CATRRAGSNQPQHF. In DNA form, the CDR3 reads TGTGCCACCCGCAGGGCGGGTAGCAATCAGCCCCAGCATTTT.

The gene calls are TRBV5-6 and TRBJ2-1; either TRBD1 or TRBD2 may fit D (5 bases each). Germline lookup yields CDR1 SGHDT and CDR2 YYEEEE. Trimming stripped 4 bases from V and 7 bases from J, with 24 bases between. This CDR3 spans 17 amino acids. CDR3 residues: CASSAYTRGVRWNEQFF. The CDR3 region has the DNA TGTGCCAGCAGCGCATATACTAGGGGAGTGCGTTGGAATGAGCAGTTCTTC.

The J gene is TRBJ2-7, the V gene TRBV6-6; 9 nucleotides match TRBD2. Trimming at V came to 7 bases and at J to 5 bases, leaving 12 bases not matched to a gene. The CDR3 extends over 15 amino acids. Germline V lookup: CDR1 MNHNY, CDR2 SVGAGI (reference sequence). The CDR3 region is CASTPSSLAGNEQYF. CDR3 sequence (DNA): TGTGCCAGCACCCCATCGTCTCTAGCGGGAAACGAGCAGTACTTC.

The chain combines TRBV28 with TRBJ2-7; D is possibly TRBD1 or TRBD2 (5 bases each). From germline, CDR1 is MDHEN and CDR2 SYDVKM. The CDR3 contains 12 residues. V was shortened by 7 bases and J by 2 bases, with 9 bases between the two germline ends. The CDR3 DNA sequence: TGTGCCAGCAAGAGGGGAACCTACGAGCAGTACTTC. Protein product: CASKRGTYEQYF.

The rearrangement links TRBV21-1 to TRBJ2-1; the D call in the table, TRBD2, was not verified against the DNA. TRBV21-1 is classified as a pseudogene. CDR3 length: 14 amino acids. The CDR3 sequence is CASSKGSGIREQFF. The CDR3 coding sequence is TGTGCCAGCAGCAAAGGGTCCGGGATCAGGGAGCAGTTCTTC.

This chain uses TRBV9 with TRBJ2-2; the match to TRBD1 covers 10 bases. This CDR3 is built from 14 residues. The V gene end was trimmed by 3 bases and the J gene end by 6 bases; junction bases not matched to a gene: 2. Germline assignment: CDR1 SGDLS and CDR2 YYNGEE. The CDR3 DNA sequence: TGTGCCAGCAGCGGGACAGGGGGATCCGGGGAGCTGTTTTTT. Translated, it gives CASSGTGGSGELFF. The complete variable domain, with remaining parts taken from reference TRBV9 and TRBJ2-2, reads DSGVTQTPKHLITATGQRVTLRCSPRSGDLSVYWYQQSLDQGLQFLIQYYNGEERAKGNILERFSAQQFPDLHSELNLSSLELGDSALYFCASSGTGGSGELFFGEGSRLTVL.

The rearrangement joins TRBV29-1 to TRBJ2-7, with 14 bases identical to TRBD2. The CDR3 is made up of 17 amino acids. Germline CDR1 reads SQVTM; CDR2 reads ANQGSEA. J was trimmed by 0 bases and V by 7 bases; bases with no gene match: 11. CDR3 sequence (DNA): TGCAGCGCCTCAGGACTAGCGGGGGGCCAAGCCTCCTACGAGCAGTACTTC. This gives the protein CSASGLAGGQASYEQYF.

Written as DNA, the CDR3 is TGCAGCGTCGACCCGGGACTCGGGGGAAACATTCAGTACTTC. This encodes CSVDPGLGGNIQYF. The chain joins TRBV29-1 to TRBJ2-4; a weak D match, TRBD2 (6 bases). The CDR3 totals 14 residues. Germline loops: CDR1 SQVTM, CDR2 ANQGSEA. V was pared by 6 bases and J by 6 bases, with 18 bases between.